The 9 T cell receptor beta chains presented below share a single source sample, sequenced in a study of T cells in Graves' hyperthyroidism and ophthalmopathy (dated by TCRdb to about 2019). Libraries were built with multiplex PCR. TCRdb lists the instrument as Illumina HiSeq 2000. TCR beta CDR3 regions were amplified from RNA transcripts. For the first round of RT-PCR on the TCR CDR3, the HTBI primer set was used together with the Qiagen OneStep RT-PCR kit. TCRdb trimmed public reads at Q25 via fastp, called clones via MiXCR and kept in-frame beta chains. One record per CDR3 amino acid sequence lists the most common genes and DNA. In this sample the table shows about 620,000 distinct CDR3 sequences, around 15% of which occur a single time. 3% to 4% of the sample comes from the top ten. The sequencing input was blood. These receptors came from a woman younger than 45 with Graves' hyperthyroidism.

This chain connects TRBV7-9 to TRBJ1-2, with 8 nucleotides matching TRBD1. In germline, CDR1 is SEHNR, CDR2 FQNEAQ (reference sequence). This CDR3 has 15 amino acids. The ends lost 4 bases at V and 8 bases at J; junction bases unmatched: 12. CDR3 residues: CASSSLLQGARGYTF. The CDR3 nucleotides read TGTGCCAGCAGCTCTCTCCTGCAGGGGGCGCGAGGCTACACCTTC.

A word on this clonotype: Given a much more abundant clone one base away, this may be a read error. This chain joins TRBV28 and TRBJ2-1; D is undetermined. The germline V gene encodes CDR1 MDHEN and CDR2 SYDVKM. This CDR3 comprises 15 residues. CDR3 nucleotides: TGTGCCAGCAGTTTACGAACAAGGCAGTACAATGAGCAGCTCTTC. Its translation: CASSLRTRQYNEQLF.

At least ten counts were recorded for this clonotype. The chain has TRBV15 and TRBJ2-1; D is undetermined. The ends were cut back, 3 bases at V and 9 bases at J, with 12 bases in the middle. CDR1 and CDR2 (germline): LNHNV, YYDKDF (reference sequence). The CDR3 consists of 13 residues. CDR3 residues: CATSRDPNFEQFF. CDR3 DNA sequence: TGTGCCACCAGCAGGGACCCGAATTTTGAGCAGTTCTTC.

This chain joins TRBV4-2 and TRBJ1-1; weak D call: TRBD1 (5 bases). V lost 0 bases and J lost 3, with 14 bases in between. The CDR3 extends over 16 amino acids. In germline, CDR1 is LGHNA, CDR2 YNFKEQ. CDR3 DNA: TGTGCCAGCAGCCAAGATGGGTCGGACATAGACACTGAAGCTTTCTTT. It encodes CASSQDGSDIDTEAFF.

This clonotype has a handful of counts. The chain combines TRBV4-2 with TRBJ1-4; 10 bases match TRBD1. This CDR3 is built from 15 residues. V was clipped by 4 bases and J by 4 bases; unmatched bases: 3. The germline V gene has CDR1 LGHNA and CDR2 YNFKEQ. The DNA of the CDR3 is TGTGCCAGCAGCCTGACAGGGGGCAATAATGAAAAACTGTTTTTT. Protein product: CASSLTGGNNEKLFF.

This clonotype was picked up many times. The V call is TRBV11-3, the J call TRBJ2-3, with no clear D. This CDR3 has 16 amino acids. Germline assignment: CDR1 SGHNT and CDR2 YENEEA. The V end was cut by 0 bases, the J end by 0 bases, with 10 bases between. This chain's CDR3 is CASSLDLSASTDTQYF. The CDR3 DNA follows: TGTGCCAGCAGCTTAGATCTAAGTGCTAGCACAGATACGCAGTATTTT.

This clonotype occurred many times. The V and J genes are TRBV20-1 and TRBJ2-7; 7 bases match TRBD2. This CDR3 region has 12 residues. Germline assignment: CDR1 DFQATT and CDR2 SNEGSKA (reference sequence). Trimming at V came to 6 bases and at J to 6 bases, leaving 8 bases not matched to a gene. The CDR3 spells CSASGRGGEQYF. The CDR3, as DNA: TGCAGTGCCTCGGGGAGGGGTGGCGAGCAGTACTTC.

This clonotype occurred many times. J is TRBJ2-1 and V is TRBV28, with D hard to call. The CDR3 runs 15 residues. Trimming took off 3 bases at V and 0 bases at J, with 9 bases between the two ends. Germline V gene lookup returns CDR1 MDHEN and CDR2 SYDVKM. The CDR3 DNA reads as TGTGCCAGCAGTTTGACCAGGAGCTCCTACAATGAGCAGTTCTTC. Translated: CASSLTRSSYNEQFF.

The V call is TRBV18, the J call TRBJ2-7, with D possibly matching TRBD1 (5 bases). V was pared by 1 base and J by 0 bases, with 13 bases between. The germline V gene encodes CDR1 KGHSH and CDR2 LQKENI. There are 16 residues in the CDR3. CDR3 DNA sequence: TGTGCCAGCTCACCACAGGGCCAGGGAAGCTCCTACGAGCAGTACTTC. This codes for CASSPQGQGSSYEQYF. Supplemented by reference TRBV18 and TRBJ2-7, the full variable domain reads NAGVMQNPRHLVRRRGQEARLRCSPMKGHSHVYWYRQLPEEGLKFMVYLQKENIIDESGMPKERFSAEFPKEGPSILRIQQVVRGDSAAYFCASSPQGQGSSYEQYFGPGTRLTVT.